The rows below give T cell receptor beta chains drawn from one sample of a study of T cell repertoires in cytomegalovirus infection. TCRdb analysed the reads with MiXCR anew, one entry per CDR3 protein. The table lists around 290,000 distinct CDR3 sequences, over 20% of them singletons, with approximately 15% in the top ten. Sequencing was done on a sample of PBMCs. These receptors all come from a human donor in good health (CMV status not recorded). Some clones in this sample may be carry-over from other donors' samples. Each CDR3 is given without its conserved first and last residue.

V: TRBV20-1; J: TRBJ1-3; CDR3: SAPFRRSSGNTIY
V: TRBV29-1; J: TRBJ2-1; CDR3: SVDRLAVNNEQF
V: TRBV7-2; J: TRBJ2-3; CDR3: ASRPLPTDTQY
V: TRBV19; J: TRBJ2-1; CDR3: ASREGSSYNEQF
V: TRBV4-3; J: TRBJ2-1; CDR3: ASSQDEDNEQF
V: TRBV11-2; J: TRBJ2-3; CDR3: ASSYTGADTQY
V: TRBV29-1; J: TRBJ2-1; CDR3: SGRARGRDNEQF
V: TRBV28; J: TRBJ2-7; CDR3: ANSPPRGQPYEQY
V: TRBV19; J: TRBJ2-4; CDR3: ASSSDPNSRDIQY
V: TRBV7-2; J: TRBJ2-7; CDR3: ASSLLVPGYEQY
V: TRBV7-9; J: TRBJ1-1; CDR3: ASSSGQGRNTEAF
V: TRBV7-9; J: TRBJ2-5; CDR3: ASSHRDRAQETQY
V: TRBV7-8; J: TRBJ2-7; CDR3: ASSQDIGAVSSYEQY
V: TRBV27; J: TRBJ1-2; CDR3: ASSFSGDYGYT
V: TRBV7-3; J: TRBJ2-6; CDR3: ASSRHRDAGANVLT
V: TRBV24-1; J: TRBJ1-3; CDR3: ATSDRRDGGNTIY
V: TRBV7-3; J: TRBJ1-1; CDR3: ASSRTINTEAF
V: TRBV10-3; J: TRBJ2-2; CDR3: AISARRELF
V: TRBV29-1; J: TRBJ2-2; CDR3: SVEERNTGELF
V: TRBV7-2; J: TRBJ2-2; CDR3: ASSGTINTGELF
V: TRBV7-9; J: TRBJ1-4; CDR3: ASSLRATGNWEKLF
V: TRBV12-3/TRBV12-4; J: TRBJ1-1; CDR3: ASLAFQGLGAF
V: TRBV28; J: TRBJ2-7; CDR3: ASSSPGQGNYEQY
V: TRBV11-2; J: TRBJ2-5; CDR3: ASSFRVQKETQY
V: TRBV7-2; J: TRBJ2-2; CDR3: AMRQGATGELF
V: TRBV6-5; J: TRBJ1-1; CDR3: ASSSDRGSTEAF
V: TRBV5-1; J: TRBJ2-5; CDR3: ASSMGGAEETQY
V: TRBV29-1; J: TRBJ2-5; CDR3: SVARRTGAQETQY
V: TRBV7-2; J: TRBJ2-5; CDR3: ASSNGAGVIQETQY
V: TRBV3-1; J: TRBJ2-6; CDR3: ASSRLTVGSGANVLT
V: TRBV7-2; J: TRBJ2-3; CDR3: ASSMRHSSTDTQY
V: TRBV7-2; J: TRBJ2-3; CDR3: ASSLEIADTQY
V: TRBV2; J: TRBJ1-3; CDR3: ASSTRTVGNTIY
V: TRBV4-3; J: TRBJ1-2; CDR3: ASSQDALWGGYT